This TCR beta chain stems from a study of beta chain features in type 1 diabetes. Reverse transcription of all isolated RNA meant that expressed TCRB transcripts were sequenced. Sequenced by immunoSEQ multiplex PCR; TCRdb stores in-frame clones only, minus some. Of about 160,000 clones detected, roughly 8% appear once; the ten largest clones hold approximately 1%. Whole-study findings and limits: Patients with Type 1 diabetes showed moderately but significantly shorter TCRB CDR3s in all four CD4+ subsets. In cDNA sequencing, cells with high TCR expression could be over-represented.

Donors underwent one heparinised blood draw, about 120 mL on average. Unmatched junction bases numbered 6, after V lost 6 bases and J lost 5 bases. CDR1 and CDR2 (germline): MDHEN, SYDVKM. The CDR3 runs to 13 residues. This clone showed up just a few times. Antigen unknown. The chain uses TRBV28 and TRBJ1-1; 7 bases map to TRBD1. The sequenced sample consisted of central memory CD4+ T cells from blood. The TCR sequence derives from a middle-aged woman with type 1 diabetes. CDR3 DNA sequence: TGTGCCAGCAGGACAGGGCCTGGAACTGAAGCTTTCTTT. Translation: CASRTGPGTEAFF.